A selection of T cell receptor beta chains follows, all from one sample in a study of OX40 agonist ivuxolimab in advanced cancers. Assay used: immunoSEQ multiplex PCR; TCRdb lists only in-frame clones, some missing. The sample shows over 80,000 clones, roughly 93% of them seen only once. This material consisted of CD4+ or CD8+ T cells sorted from blood, taken in a trial of the OX40 agonist ivuxolimab. These receptors came from an adult with an advanced solid tumor such as melanoma, head and neck, liver or kidney cancer. Both conserved end residues are part of each CDR3. The order of the fields is clone size, J gene, D gene, V gene, CDR3 DNA, CDR3 protein. The D gene is left open where the match is weak. Expanded clones are given a class, and other clones once, few, many or no size at all.

- TRBJ2-7 TRBD1 TRBV5-5 TGTGCCAGCAGCTTGGGAGGGGGCCGGGAGCAGTACTTC CASSLGGGREQYF
- TRBJ2-6 - TRBV27 TGTGCCAGCAGTTCCCTCGGGTCTGGGGCCAACGTCCTGACTTTC CASSSLGSGANVLTF
- TRBJ2-2 TRBD2 TRBV5-8 TGTGCCAGCAGCCGTAGCGGGAGTTTAAGTCGGGAGCTGTTTTTT CASSRSGSLSRELFF
- TRBJ2-2 TRBD1 TRBV28 TGTGCCAGCAGTTCCTTACAGGGGCCTTTAGTCGCCGGGGAGCTGTTTTTT CASSSLQGPLVAGELFF
- TRBJ2-1 - TRBV5-1 TGCGCCAGCAGCCCTAACTCCTACAATGAGCAGTTCTTC CASSPNSYNEQFF
- TRBJ2-7 TRBD1 TRBV10-3 TGTGCCATCAGTGGTGCGGGGACAGGGGATCGCGAGCAGTACTTC CAISGAGTGDREQYF
- TRBJ2-5 TRBD1 TRBV18 TGTGCCAGCTCACCACCGACAGGGGCACCCCGAGAGACCCAGTACTTC CASSPPTGAPRETQYF
- TRBJ2-6 - TRBV18 TGTGCCAGCTCACCAAGTGGGGCCAACGTCCTGACTTTC CASSPSGANVLTF
- TRBJ1-2 - TRBV15 TGTGCCACCAGCAGAGCAGCGCGACAGAACTATGGCTACACCTTC CATSRAARQNYGYTF
- TRBJ2-1 - TRBV6-6 TGTGCCAGCACACCCACCTTAAGCAATGAGCAGTTCTTC CASTPTLSNEQFF
once TRBJ2-5 - TRBV7-9 TGTGCCAGCAGCTTAAGTAGGGACCGCCGAGCGGCCCAGTACTTC CASSLSRDRRAAQYF
- TRBJ2-3 TRBD2 TRBV27 TGTGCCAGCAGTCCTGGGCGCGGGAGGGACAACACAGATACGCAGTATTTT CASSPGRGRDNTDTQYF
- TRBJ1-1 - TRBV7-9 TGTGCCAGCAGCCTGATGGTGAACACTGAAGCTTTCTTT CASSLMVNTEAFF
- TRBJ2-6 - TRBV28 TGTGCCAGCAGTTTAAACCAGGGGGCCAACGTCCTGACTTTC CASSLNQGANVLTF
- TRBJ2-1 TRBD1 TRBV5-1 TGCGCCAGCAGCCCGGGACAGGGAGGGTACAATGAGCAGTTCTTC CASSPGQGGYNEQFF
- TRBJ2-7 - TRBV5-8 TGTGCCAGCAGCTTACGGGGCGTTCTCTCCGAGCAGTACTTC CASSLRGVLSEQYF
- TRBJ2-3 TRBD2 TRBV4-2 TGTGCCAGCAGCCCCCGGACTAGCGGGTACACAGATACGCAGTATTTT CASSPRTSGYTDTQYF
few TRBJ1-5 - TRBV5-4 TGTGCCAGCAGCTTGGGGGTAAATCAGCCCCAGCATTTT CASSLGVNQPQHF
- TRBJ2-1 TRBD2 TRBV7-2 TGTGCCAGCAGCTTAGGGCTAGCGGCCTACAATGAGCAGTTCTTC CASSLGLAAYNEQFF
- TRBJ2-5 TRBD2 TRBV5-4 TGTGCCAGCAGCTTGGTAGCGGGAGGGCCCCAAGAGACCCAGTACTTC CASSLVAGGPQETQYF
- TRBJ1-5 TRBD1 TRBV7-9 TGTGCCAGCAGTTTTACACAGGGGCAGCCCCAGCATTTT CASSFTQGQPQHF
- TRBJ2-5 - TRBV30 TGTGCCTGGAGTGTTTTTCGGTCCCAAGAGACCCAGTACTTC CAWSVFRSQETQYF
- TRBJ2-2 TRBD2 TRBV28 TGTGCCAGCAGTTTATCACTAGCGGGAGCCACCGGGGAGCTGTTTTTT CASSLSLAGATGELFF
few TRBJ1-1 - TRBV29-1 TGCAGCGTTAGGGCGGGGAAGAACACTGAAGCTTTCTTT CSVRAGKNTEAFF
- TRBJ2-1 TRBD2 TRBV28 TGTGCCAGCAGCCCCTCCATCGGGGGGGGAAATGAGCAGTTCTTC CASSPSIGGGNEQFF
- TRBJ1-2 TRBD1 TRBV5-6 TGTGCCAGCAGCTACAGGGGCCTCGGGGGCTACACCTTC CASSYRGLGGYTF
- TRBJ2-1 TRBD2 TRBV6-5 TGTGCCAGCAGACAGGGACTAGCGGGAGGTGTTGAGCAGTTCTTC CASRQGLAGGVEQFF
- TRBJ2-1 TRBD2 TRBV18 TGTGCCAGCTCACCTCTCGGGCCTAGCGGCCTCCGGAGGGATGAGCAGTTCTTC CASSPLGPSGLRRDEQFF
once TRBJ2-5 - TRBV28 TGTGCCAGCAGTCCGAGATGGGAGACCCAGTACTTC CASSPRWETQYF
- TRBJ1-1 - TRBV5-1 TGCGCCAGCAGCTTGGGCGGCATGAACACTGAAGCTTTCTTT CASSLGGMNTEAFF
- TRBJ1-1 - TRBV30 TGTGCCTGGGGGGTCTCAGTTAACACTGAAGCTTTCTTT CAWGVSVNTEAFF
- TRBJ2-1 - TRBV18 TGTGCCAGCTTTGACAGGCTCGGGAATGAGCAGTTCTTC CASFDRLGNEQFF
- TRBJ1-1 - TRBV28 TGTGCCAGCAGTTCTAATGCCCCCATGAACACTGAAGCTTTCTTT CASSSNAPMNTEAFF
- TRBJ1-1 - TRBV2 TGTGCCAGCAGTTCGACAGTCCGGAACACTGAAGCTTTCTTT CASSSTVRNTEAFF
- TRBJ1-2 - TRBV5-1 TGCGCCAGCAGCTTGGGGTCAGTAGCTAACTATGGCTACACCTTC CASSLGSVANYGYTF
once TRBJ1-5 - TRBV18 TGTGCCAGCTCGATAACAGGGACTATTAGCAATCAGCCCCAGCATTTT CASSITGTISNQPQHF
- TRBJ2-7 - TRBV5-6 TGTGCCAGCAGCTTGAACAGACCCCTATACGAGCAGTACTTC CASSLNRPLYEQYF
- TRBJ2-1 TRBD1 TRBV4-3 TGCGCCAGCAGCCACCGGGACAGGGTTTCCAATGAGCAGTTCTTC CASSHRDRVSNEQFF
- TRBJ2-7 TRBD2 TRBV7-6 TGTGCCAGCACCCCATGGGAGGGGACGGACGAGCAGTACTTC CASTPWEGTDEQYF
- TRBJ1-2 TRBD1 TRBV15 TGTGCCACCAGCAGAAGGGGACAGGTGTCAGGTCACACCTTC CATSRRGQVSGHTF
- TRBJ2-7 - TRBV7-8 TGTGCCAGCAGCTTAAGCGGTAGCTACGAGCAGTACTTC CASSLSGSYEQYF
once TRBJ2-7 - TRBV10-3 TGTGCCATCAGTGAACAGGCCTACGAGCAGTACTTC CAISEQAYEQYF
- TRBJ2-7 TRBD1 TRBV27 TGTGCCAGCAGTTTTTCAGGGGGCACCTACGAGCAGTACTTC CASSFSGGTYEQYF
- TRBJ2-3 - TRBV25-1 TGTGCCAGCAGTGAAGGGCAGAAGAGGGGTACGCAGTATTTT CASSEGQKRGTQYF
- TRBJ2-7 TRBD1 TRBV5-4 TGTGCCAGCAGCTTTCCGGGACAGGGGGCTTACGAGCAGTACTTC CASSFPGQGAYEQYF
- TRBJ2-3 - TRBV27 TGTGCCAGCAGTTTGGTGAAGGGAGTTTCAGATACGCAGTATTTT CASSLVKGVSDTQYF
- TRBJ1-6 TRBD1 TRBV11-2 TGTGCCAGCAGATCCGGGCCGGGACAGGGGAATTCACCCCTCCACTTT CASRSGPGQGNSPLHF
- TRBJ2-1 - TRBV7-6 TGTGCCAGCAGCCCCGGGACCCGCTCCTACAATGAGCAGTTCTTC CASSPGTRSYNEQFF
- TRBJ2-1 TRBD1 TRBV7-6 TGTGCCAGCAGCTTATGGGGCCGGGCCCAGGGGGATGAGCAGTTCTTC CASSLWGRAQGDEQFF
- TRBJ2-7 - TRBV6-5 TGTGCCAGCAGTTACTACACGGGGAGCTACGAGCAGTACTTC CASSYYTGSYEQYF
- TRBJ2-1 TRBD1 TRBV7-9 TGTGCCAGCAGCTCAGGACAGGGTGGGGCCAATGAGCAGTTCTTC CASSSGQGGANEQFF
- TRBJ2-7 TRBD2 TRBV28 TGTGCCAGCAGCGCCCTAGCGGGAACTTCCTACGAGCAGTACTTC CASSALAGTSYEQYF
once TRBJ2-2 - TRBV28 TGTGCCAGCACCCTAGGTGGGACGCTAACCGGGGAGCTGTTTTTT CASTLGGTLTGELFF
- TRBJ1-4 TRBD1 TRBV7-2 TGTGCCAGCAGCTTAGGACAGGGAAGAGAAAAACTGTTTTTT CASSLGQGREKLFF
once TRBJ2-7 - TRBV18 TGTGCCAGCTCACCAATTGCAGGGTTCGAGGAGCAGTACTTC CASSPIAGFEEQYF
- TRBJ2-5 - TRBV6-5 TGTGCCAGCAGTGGCAGGTCCGTGCAGCAGACCCAGTACTTC CASSGRSVQQTQYF
- TRBJ2-1 - TRBV28 TGTGCCAGCAGTTCCGGGGGCGGGGCTTCTCTTTACAATGAGCAGTTCTTC CASSSGGGASLYNEQFF